What follows is one TCR beta chain and its context. Its antigen is unidentified. Germline values: CDR1 LNHNV, CDR2 YYDKDF (reference sequence). The CDR3 is 17 amino acids. V shed 0 bases and J 4 bases; nucleotides not matched to a gene: 7. This sample is drawn from a study of T cell responses to AZD1222 COVID-19 vaccine. Whole-study results and caveats: The donors showed a predominance of white British ancestry and of females, with possible underestimation of clonal diversity.

Sequenced by immunoSEQ multiplex PCR; TCRdb stores in-frame clones only, minus some. Here the sample spans about 180,000 clones, roughly 89% being singletons. The sequenced sample was peripheral blood, obtained on day 0 of AZD1222 vaccination. The genes are TRBV15 and TRBJ2-3; 10 nucleotides line up with TRBD2. The origin of this receptor is an adult in good health. The DNA for the CDR3 is TGTGCCACCAGCAGAGATCCAGCGGGAGGGGTGTCAGATACGCAGTATTTT. This translates into CATSRDPAGGVSDTQYF.